Described below is a single TCR beta chain sequence and its context. Its matching antigen is unknown. The sample belongs to a study of blood T cells in healthy people across ages. Whole-study findings and limits: Diversity was estimated from one million T cells, and these estimates were considered underestimates. Lack of knowledge of donor CMV status possibly confounded expanded clonotype changes. Long-lived donors exceeded aged donors in naive CD4+ cells and diversity.

V was clipped by 3 bases and J by 7 bases, with 17 bases between them. This CDR3 region has 15 residues. From germline, CDR1 is ENHRY and CDR2 SYGVKD. Through a sample-barcoded 5' primer and a J-beta primer mix, a second PCR was run for about 7 to 12 cycles. MiXCR, run by TCRdb on the 5' RACE reads, gives a single entry per CDR3 protein. The sample includes over 500,000 distinct CDR3 sequences, around 27% of them seen just once. These data were also filed under a second study, of T cells of mothers and their children.

The V call is TRBV10-3, the J call TRBJ2-3; D might be TRBD1 (5 bases). This TCR was sampled from a boy between 2 and 15 years old in good health. The specimen sequenced was blood. Written as DNA, the CDR3 is TGTGCCATCAGTGATCCCGGACAACTTAAATATACGCAGTATTTT. It translates to CAISDPGQLKYTQYF.